Each of the 19 T cell receptor beta chains below was sequenced from the same sample in a study of shared clonotypes between healthy human individuals. The protocol was immunoSEQ multiplex PCR, while the TCRdb copy is restricted to in-frame clones and leaves out a portion. There are 450,000 to 600,000 clones in the sample; around 79% occur only once, and about an eighth lies in the top ten. The sequencing input was PBMCs. The source of these receptors is a woman in her 40s in good health. Some clones in this sample may be carry-over from other donors' samples.

This clone was recorded at least ten times. This CDR3 is CASSRDGYEQYF. The CDR3 DNA sequence: TGTGCCAGCAGCCGGGACGGCTACGAGCAGTACTTC. The rearrangement links TRBV6-6 to TRBJ2-7; perhaps D is TRBD1 or TRBD2 (5 bases each). The CDR3 consists of 12 residues. Per germline, CDR1 MNHNY and CDR2 SVGAGI (reference sequence). The ends were cut back, 6 bases at V and 3 bases at J, with 9 bases in the middle.

The chain uses TRBV5-1 and TRBJ2-1; 8 bases fit TRBD1. J was trimmed by 6 bases and V by 4 bases; bases with no gene match: 15. This CDR3 spans 17 amino acids. CDR1 is SGHRS and CDR2 is YFSETQ in the germline V gene. CDR3 nucleotide sequence: TGCGCCAGCAGCCTAGACCCACAGGGGGTGGTGGGCAATGAGCAGTTCTTC. Translating it yields CASSLDPQGVVGNEQFF.

The chain joins TRBV4-2 to TRBJ2-2, with a possible D match to TRBD2 (6 bases). Germline CDR1 and CDR2: LGHNA and YNFKEQ. This CDR3 is 16 amino acids long. V was pared by 4 bases and J by 0 bases, with 12 bases between. In DNA, the CDR3 is TGTGCCAGCAGCCGGCCGGGACTGGCGAACACCGGGGAGCTGTTTTTT. It yields the protein CASSRPGLANTGELFF.

V usage is TRBV5-1 and J usage is TRBJ2-7, with 10 bases that match TRBD1. The germline V gene encodes CDR1 SGHRS and CDR2 YFSETQ. V shed 1 base, J shed 3 bases, and the junction held 4 bases outside the gene matches. This CDR3 region has 15 residues. The CDR3 DNA sequence: TGCGCCAGCAGCTTGCCGGGACAGGGGTTCTACGAGCAGTACTTC. It specifies CASSLPGQGFYEQYF.

The V call is TRBV30, the J call TRBJ1-1, with a tentative D call TRBD1 (6 bases). The CDR3 totals 13 residues. V was shortened by 2 bases and J by 3 bases, with 10 bases between the two germline ends. Germline V lookup: CDR1 GTSNPN, CDR2 SVGIG (reference sequence). This chain's CDR3 is CAWSIRTDTEAFF. CDR3 bases: TGTGCCTGGAGTATTAGGACAGACACTGAAGCTTTCTTT.

This chain joins TRBV10-3 and TRBJ2-7; tentatively, D is TRBD1 or TRBD2 (6 bases each). CDR1 and CDR2 (germline): ENHRY, SYGVKD. The CDR3 contains 16 residues. The V end lost 7 bases, the J end lost 1 base, and 20 bases lay between the germline ends. CDR3 in DNA: TGTGCCATCAAAGAAGGTAAGGAGGGGGGATCCTACGAGCAGTACTTC. Amino acid sequence: CAIKEGKEGGSYEQYF.

V usage is TRBV19 and J usage is TRBJ1-2; D gene ambiguous. The germline V and J ends were trimmed by 2 bases and 8 bases, with 15 bases remaining between them. This CDR3 region has 14 residues. Germline assignment: CDR1 LNHDA and CDR2 SQIVND (reference sequence). CDR3 residues: CASSIRGRTWGYTF. Here the CDR3 DNA reads TGTGCCAGTAGTATACGTGGGCGTACTTGGGGCTACACCTTC.

V usage is TRBV21-1 and J usage is TRBJ1-1. TRBV21-1 corresponds to a pseudogene. The CDR3 is 15 residues long. CDR3 sequence (DNA): TGTGCCAGCACCCAGTCCCGGTCCGGGCACACTGAAGCTTTCTTT. It yields the protein CASTQSRSGHTEAFF.

The chain links TRBV4-2 to TRBJ2-1; D may match TRBD1 or TRBD2 (5 bases each). Trimming stripped 2 bases from V and 12 bases from J, with 14 bases between. Germline V lookup: CDR1 LGHNA, CDR2 YNFKEQ. This CDR3 has 13 amino acids. CDR3 region: CASSQRGPVGQFF. CDR3 nucleotide sequence: TGTGCCAGCAGCCAACGGGGACCAGTAGGGCAGTTCTTC.

The V and J genes are TRBV6-6 and TRBJ2-3, with TRBD1 identical over 9 bases. Trimming at V came to 8 bases and at J to 0 bases, leaving 9 bases not matched to a gene. Germline loops: CDR1 MNHNY, CDR2 SVGAGI (reference sequence). This CDR3 contains 16 residues. The CDR3 sequence is CASSTTGGSSTDTQYF. CDR3 bases: TGTGCCAGCTCAACTACAGGGGGCAGTAGCACAGATACGCAGTATTTT.

The chain couples TRBV5-4 to TRBJ2-5, with a weak D call TRBD1 (6 bases). Germline V gene lookup returns CDR1 SGHNT and CDR2 YYREEE (reference sequence). The CDR3 consists of 14 residues. V lost 3 bases and J lost 1, with 10 bases in between. The CDR3 nucleotides read TGTGCCAGCAGCTCCGGACAGAGCCAAGAGACCCAGTACTTC. This gives the protein CASSSGQSQETQYF.

The chain links TRBV7-9 to TRBJ2-3; 7 positions agree with TRBD1. J was trimmed by 2 bases and V by 5 bases; bases with no gene match: 7. This CDR3 comprises 15 residues. Germline CDR1 and CDR2: SEHNR and FQNEAQ (reference sequence). The CDR3 nucleotides read TGTGCCAGCAGCCCCGGACAGGTGATCACAGATACGCAGTATTTT. This sequence encodes CASSPGQVITDTQYF.

This chain connects TRBV7-6 to TRBJ2-1; D not certain. Trimming took 0 bases from V and 3 from J, leaving 3 bases between them. The V gene's germline CDR1 is SGHVS and CDR2 FNYEAQ. The CDR3 is 13 amino acids. The CDR3 spells CASSLALYNEQFF. The CDR3 DNA reads as TGTGCCAGCAGCTTAGCGCTCTACAATGAGCAGTTCTTC. Full variable domain (rest looked up from reference TRBV7-6 and TRBJ2-1): GAGVSQSPRYKVTKRGQDVALRCDPISGHVSLYWYRQALGQGPEFLTYFNYEAQQDKSGLPNDRFSAERPEGSISTLTIQRTEQRDSAMYRCASSLALYNEQFFGPGTRLTVL.

About this clone: Only one base separates this from a far larger clonotype, so it likely reflects a read error. The chain couples TRBV7-3 to TRBJ1-1; maybe TRBD1 (5 bases). V gave up 0 bases and J gave up 3 bases, with 5 bases separating them. This CDR3 contains 13 residues. CDR1 and CDR2 from the germline V gene are SGHTA and FQGTGA. The CDR3 nucleotides read TGTGCCAGCAGCTTAACGGGGGACACTGAAGCTTTCTTT. Protein product: CASSLTGDTEAFF. The full variable domain, rest sourced from reference TRBV7-3 and TRBJ1-1, is GAGVSQTPSNKVTEKGKYVELRCDPISGHTALYWYRQSLGQGPEFLIYFQGTGAADDSGLPNDRFFAVRPEGSVSTLKIQRTERGDSAVYLCASSLTGDTEAFFGQGTRLTVV.

This chain links TRBV29-1 with TRBJ1-1; D unresolved. The CDR3 is 13 residues long. V was trimmed by 5 bases and J by 1 base, leaving 11 bases between them. Germline V gene lookup returns CDR1 SQVTM and CDR2 ANQGSEA. Written as DNA, the CDR3 is TGCAGCGTTTGGGCCGGGAGGAACACTGAAGCTTTCTTT. The encoded protein is CSVWAGRNTEAFF. Based on the CDR3 plus reference TRBV29-1 and TRBJ1-1, the full variable domain is SAVISQKPSRDICQRGTSLTIQCQVDSQVTMMFWYRQQPGQSLTLIATANQGSEATYESGFVIDKFPISRPNLTFSTLTVSNMSPEDSSIYLCSVWAGRNTEAFFGQGTRLTVV.

The gene calls are TRBV27 and TRBJ2-7; a weak D match, TRBD2 (5 bases). Germline CDR1 is MNHEY and CDR2 is SMNVEV (reference sequence). The V gene lost 4 bases and the J gene lost 4 bases, with 23 bases spanning the gap. CDR3 length equals 17 residues. CDR3 sequence (DNA): TGTGCCAGCAGTTCCTACCCCGGGCGGGTGGGGTCTTACGAGCAGTACTTC. Amino acids: CASSSYPGRVGSYEQYF.

This chain joins TRBV18 and TRBJ1-2; D is uncertain. This CDR3 contains 16 residues. V was cut by 3 bases and J by 2 bases, with 16 bases left in between. Per germline, CDR1 KGHSH and CDR2 LQKENI. CDR3 residues: CASSPDAPPINYGYTF. As DNA, the CDR3 is TGTGCCAGCTCACCGGACGCACCGCCCATCAACTATGGCTACACCTTC.

This clone occurred once. The chain links TRBV4-2 to TRBJ2-7; D remains unclear. The ends were cut back, 0 bases at V and 3 bases at J, with 9 bases in the middle. Germline V gives CDR1 LGHNA, CDR2 YNFKEQ. The CDR3 loop spans 14 amino acids. Here the CDR3 reads CASSQESEDYEQYF. CDR3 in DNA: TGTGCCAGCAGCCAAGAAAGCGAAGACTACGAGCAGTACTTC.

As to this clone: The junction departs from germline at one end; a sequencing error may be responsible. The chain employs TRBV7-2 and TRBJ2-7, with unresolved D. The V gene's germline CDR1 is SGHTA and CDR2 FQGNSA. The CDR3 runs to 13 residues. The CDR3 bases are TGCGCCAGCAGCCAAGTAGGTGGCTACGAGCAGTACTTC. Protein product: CASSQVGGYEQYF.